The text below deals with one T cell receptor (beta chain). The target of this receptor is not known. This may be a read error, as it is one base from a much larger clone. The data derive from a study of blood T cells in healthy people across ages (dated by TCRdb to the mid-2010s). Study-wide context: In model experiments, roughly one uniquely barcoded TCR beta cDNA molecule per two T cells was captured by template switching. Four age groups were formed from the donors: young (average approximately 15 years), middle-aged (approximately 39), aged (around 62) and long-lived (roughly 81). To avoid experimental bias, donors of different ages were spread randomly across the sequencing lanes. The study analyzed two additional independent replicas of 1 million unique cDNA reads from the same blood draw for two donors, one aged 18 to 30 and one aged 80 or older. Using deep sequencing normalized with unique cDNA molecular identifiers, the study measured how TCR beta repertoire diversity changes with age.

The donors were roughly 38 Caucasian individuals from Russia, aged roughly 6 to 100 years, who were systemically healthy. Around 10 milliliters of peripheral blood were collected from each donor into EDTA-treated Vacutainer tubes. Ficoll-Paque density-gradient centrifugation was used to isolate PBMCs, with at least 6.5 million per sample. Trizol reagent was used to extract total RNA from the PBMCs, yielding at least 6 micrograms per sample. The percentages of naive CD45RAhigh/CD27high T cells were determined by flow cytometry on a PBMC aliquot from every donor. The CDR3, from cysteine to phenylalanine, totals 14 residues. This entry keeps only the CDR3 DNA: 42 bases, framed from base 1. Trimming removed 4 bases from V and 3 bases from J, leaving 13 bases between the germline ends. The germline V gene yields MNHNS for CDR1 and SASEGT for CDR2. Libraries were built with 5' RACE. Sequencing took place on an Illumina HiSeq 2500. The second PCR ran for about 6 to 11 cycles and used a J-beta primer mix along with a sample-barcoded 5' primer. A unique molecular identifier was introduced onto each TCR beta cDNA molecule by a template-switch 5' adaptor carrying 12 random nucleotides. Each sample yielded at least 2.5 million CDR3-containing paired-end reads. The Mint cDNA synthesis kit, primed by a TRBC-specific oligonucleotide, was used to synthesize first-strand cDNA from all RNA. All cDNA was treated with uracil-DNA glycosylase and then went through a first 18-cycle PCR with the universal primers M1SS and BC2_uni_R. The authors' analysis ran thus. Each sample was normalized by randomly selecting 1 million high-quality reads, each carrying a distinct molecular identifier. Instead of being binned into consensus sequences, reads with shared molecular identifiers were discarded. MiTCR, run with a Q25 quality threshold and the strictest error-elimination algorithm, handled CDR3 identification, clonotype clustering and error correction. A nonparametric unseen species model with Euler transformation was used to estimate a lower bound on total TCR beta diversity. The public reads were reprocessed in TCRdb via fastp at Q25 and MiXCR, keeping in-frame beta chains. Rows with one shared CDR3 protein collapse into an entry with the most common genes and DNA. Clone size and V and J calls follow TCRdb, not the original study. This sample holds under 1,000,000 distinct CDR3 sequences; 30% to 45% were observed only once. Around 13% of the sample is taken by the ten largest.

Broad study findings and their caveats: Observed TCR beta diversity per million T cells fell roughly linearly with age, and a significant reduction was already apparent by age about 43. Bulk unsorted PBMC profiling prevented conclusive comparison of naive and antigen-experienced compartments. Estimates of total diversity based on one million sequenced T cells were considered lower bounds and underestimates. Because the CMV infection status of the donors was unknown, age-related changes in expanded clonotypes may potentially have been confounded. Compared with the aged group, the long-lived group had more naive CD4+ T cells, fewer expanded clones and increased TCR diversity, a pattern suggesting age selection. Observed TCR beta diversity correlated strongly with the percentage of naive T cells measured by flow cytometry.

Sequencing was performed on blood. The V gene is TRBV6-1 and the J gene is TRBJ2-7; no D gene call is confident. The sequence was collected from a man younger than 35 in good health. The sequenced DNA: TGTGCCAGCAGTGTAGACCGATTTGGCTACGAGCAGTACTTC. This codes for CASSVDRFGYEQYF.